Below are 14 T cell receptor beta chains sequenced from a single sample in a study of shared clonotypes between healthy human individuals. Only in-frame clones appear in the TCRdb table, and some are missing; sequencing was by immunoSEQ multiplex PCR. The data hold around 2.5 million clones, with over 85% observed a single time. The sequenced sample consisted of naive CD4+ T cells from PBMCs. Subset indicated: CD45RA+ positively selected. Receptor source: a man aged 18-30 years in good health. Some clones in this sample may be carry-over from other donors' samples.

The chain employs TRBV30 and TRBJ2-7; 14 nucleotides match TRBD2. Germline loops: CDR1 GTSNPN, CDR2 SVGIG (reference sequence). The CDR3 totals 13 residues. V lost 5 bases to trimming and J lost 6 bases; unmatched junction nucleotides: 3. The CDR3 is CAWSGLAGGEQYF. The CDR3 nucleotides read TGTGCCTGGTCCGGACTAGCGGGAGGCGAGCAGTACTTC.

This chain connects TRBV15 to TRBJ2-2; 7 bases line up with TRBD1. Germline CDR1 and CDR2: LNHNV and YYDKDF (reference sequence). V lost 0 bases, J lost 5 bases, and 3 bases stayed unmatched. The CDR3 is 15 amino acids. The CDR3 DNA follows: TGTGCCACCAGCAGAGATTCCAGGGGGACCGGGGAGCTGTTTTTT. Translated, it gives CATSRDSRGTGELFF.

The rearrangement uses TRBV5-1 and TRBJ2-2, with TRBD2 matching over 13 bases. This CDR3 is built from 15 residues. Germline V gives CDR1 SGHRS, CDR2 YFSETQ. With 4 bases clipped from V and 7 bases from J, the junction kept 4 bases outside the gene matches. DNA for the CDR3: TGCGCCAGCAGCACTAGCGGGAGGGCCGACGGGGAGCTGTTTTTT. Translating gives CASSTSGRADGELFF.

The J gene is TRBJ1-4, the V gene TRBV18; the D is unclear. Trimming removed 0 bases at V and 2 bases at J, with 7 bases between. CDR1 is KGHSH and CDR2 is LQKENI in the germline V gene. The CDR3 extends over 15 amino acids. CDR3 DNA: TGTGCCAGCTCACCACCCTTGTCTACTAATGAAAAACTGTTTTTT. Residues: CASSPPLSTNEKLFF.

A single count supports this clone. The chain joins TRBV14 to TRBJ2-5, with 7 bases that match TRBD1. This CDR3 is built from 16 residues. Germline V gene lookup returns CDR1 SGHDN and CDR2 FVKESK. V lost 0 bases and J lost 2; bases outside the gene matches: 6. CDR3: CASSQERGTVQETQYF. The CDR3 region has the DNA TGTGCCAGCAGCCAAGAGAGAGGGACAGTACAAGAGACCCAGTACTTC.

To note about this clone: Other DNA sequences from this sample encode an identical CDR3 as well. The chain links TRBV14 to TRBJ2-5; no definite D call. The V gene lost 0 bases and the J gene lost 7 bases, with 6 bases spanning the gap. The CDR3 is 12 residues long. Germline V CDR1 and CDR2: SGHDN, FVKESK. CDR3 nucleotides: TGTGCCAGCAGCCAAGATCGAGGGACCCAGTACTTC. Translating gives CASSQDRGTQYF.

The chain employs TRBV5-1 and TRBJ2-5; TRBD2 agrees at 11 bases. The trim removed 4 bases at V and 9 bases at J, leaving 11 bases unmatched. The CDR3 runs to 15 residues. CDR1 SGHRS and CDR2 YFSETQ come from the germline V gene. DNA for the CDR3: TGCGCCAGCAGCCCGGAACTAGCGGGAGCCAGGGCCCAGTACTTC. Translation: CASSPELAGARAQYF.

In its sample, this clone was seen once. The V call is TRBV28, the J call TRBJ2-2; D unresolved. Trimming took 3 bases from V and 13 from J, leaving 9 bases between them. Per germline, CDR1 MDHEN and CDR2 SYDVKM. The CDR3 has 11 residues. The CDR3 DNA reads as TGTGCCAGCAGTTTGAGTTTGGTGCTGTTTTTT. This sequence encodes CASSLSLVLFF.

J is TRBJ2-1 and V is TRBV28; 11 nucleotides match TRBD2. The CDR3 runs 15 residues. With V trimmed by 5 bases and J by 4 bases, 4 bases remained unmatched. Germline V gene data show CDR1 as MDHEN and CDR2 as SYDVKM. DNA of the CDR3: TGTGCCAGCAGTCAGACTAGCGGGGTATACAATGAGCAGTTCTTC. This encodes CASSQTSGVYNEQFF.

The chain uses TRBV10-3 and TRBJ2-7, with unresolved D. Trimming removed 6 bases at V and 2 bases at J, with 14 bases between. Germline values: CDR1 ENHRY, CDR2 SYGVKD. This CDR3 spans 14 amino acids. The CDR3 DNA reads as TGTGCCATCAGGGCGACGGACGGTACCTACGAGCAGTACTTC. Translated, it gives CAIRATDGTYEQYF.

The chain links TRBV5-4 to TRBJ2-5, with 8 bases that match TRBD2. V lost 0 bases, J lost 0 bases, and 4 bases stayed unmatched. The CDR3 has 16 amino acids. Germline V CDR1 and CDR2: SGHNT, YYREEE (reference sequence). CDR3 nucleotide sequence: TGTGCCAGCAGCTTGGGGGCTAGCGGGTACCAAGAGACCCAGTACTTC. The encoded protein is CASSLGASGYQETQYF.

The J gene is TRBJ1-2, the V gene TRBV27; D not certain. The CDR3 spans 14 residues. Germline CDR1 and CDR2: MNHEY and SMNVEV (reference sequence). Trimming took off 6 bases at V and 2 bases at J, with 13 bases between the two ends. CDR3 coding DNA: TGTGCCAGCAGCTACGGCGAATCGAACTATGGCTACACCTTC. Translating gives CASSYGESNYGYTF.

The chain links TRBV10-3 to TRBJ2-1, with TRBD2 identical over 14 bases. This CDR3 comprises 18 residues. Per germline, CDR1 ENHRY and CDR2 SYGVKD. The V gene end was trimmed by 3 bases and the J gene end by 9 bases; junction bases not matched to a gene: 13. For the CDR3, the DNA is TGTGCCATCAGTGATACCCGACTAGCGGGAGGGCAAGGGGGTGAGCAGTTCTTC. It codes for CAISDTRLAGGQGGEQFF.

V usage is TRBV5-1 and J usage is TRBJ1-2; D remains ambiguous. Germline lookup yields CDR1 SGHRS and CDR2 YFSETQ. Trimming took off 1 base at V and 6 bases at J, with 16 bases between the two ends. The CDR3 is 15 residues long. The CDR3, as DNA: TGCGCCAGCAGCTTGCCCTCCCCTGAGATACATGGCTACACCTTC. Protein product: CASSLPSPEIHGYTF.